These T cell receptor beta chains were read from a single sample in a study of beta chain features in type 1 diabetes. Using immunoSEQ multiplex PCR, the repertoire was profiled, and TCRdb retains in-frame clones only, with some absent. The sample comprises 130,000 to 150,000 clones, about 9.2% of which are singletons, and 0.6% to 0.85% rests with the top ten. Sample: central memory CD4+ T cells from blood. The receptor set was obtained from a man between 18 and 29 years old in good health. The CDR3 runs from the conserved cysteine through the conserved F or W. Fields, in order: D gene, V gene, clone size, J gene, CDR3 DNA, CDR3 protein. The D gene is left open where the match is weak. The size entry is marked missing in some rows and otherwise reads once, few, many or a size class.

d_call: TRBD2; v_call: TRBV15; clone_size: .; j_call: TRBJ2-2; cdr3_nt: TGTGCCACCAGCAGTCTCACTAGCGGGGCAAGCACCGGGGAGCTGTTTTTT; cdr3_aa: CATSSLTSGASTGELFF
d_call: TRBD1; v_call: TRBV5-6; clone_size: many; j_call: TRBJ2-3; cdr3_nt: TGTGCCAGCAGCCTTCGTTTCGGGACAGTGACAGATACGCAGTATTTT; cdr3_aa: CASSLRFGTVTDTQYF
d_call: TRBD1; v_call: TRBV7-2; clone_size: few; j_call: TRBJ2-7; cdr3_nt: TGTGCCAGCAGCTTCGCTGCCCTCCGGGACAGGCCCTACGAGCAGTACTTC; cdr3_aa: CASSFAALRDRPYEQYF
d_call: TRBD1; v_call: TRBV2; clone_size: .; j_call: TRBJ2-5; cdr3_nt: TGTGCCATAAATCTAAGGACAGGGAAATTCCAAGAGACCCAGTACTTC; cdr3_aa: CAINLRTGKFQETQYF
d_call: TRBD1; v_call: TRBV6-5; clone_size: few; j_call: TRBJ2-1; cdr3_nt: TGTGCCAGCAGTTACGGACAGGGGAACTACAATGAGCAGTTCTTC; cdr3_aa: CASSYGQGNYNEQFF
d_call: .; v_call: TRBV5-8; clone_size: few; j_call: TRBJ2-5; cdr3_nt: TGTGCCAGCAGCCATACAGGGAGTAGGGAGACCCAGTACTTC; cdr3_aa: CASSHTGSRETQYF
d_call: TRBD1; v_call: TRBV28; clone_size: many; j_call: TRBJ2-7; cdr3_nt: TGTGCCAGCAGTCGACAGGGTCTCGGGCAGTACTTC; cdr3_aa: CASSRQGLGQYF
d_call: .; v_call: TRBV5-8; clone_size: .; j_call: TRBJ2-5; cdr3_nt: TGTGCCAGCAGCTTGGGGTCCAGGGCCCAAGAGACCCAGTACTTC; cdr3_aa: CASSLGSRAQETQYF
d_call: .; v_call: TRBV18; clone_size: few; j_call: TRBJ1-1; cdr3_nt: TGTGCCAGCTCACGAAGCTCCGGCGGGGATACCACTGAAGCTTTCTTT; cdr3_aa: CASSRSSGGDTTEAFF
d_call: TRBD1; v_call: TRBV11-1; clone_size: few; j_call: TRBJ1-2; cdr3_nt: TGTGCCAGCAGCTCCGGGACAGGGCTTTCCCGCGATGGCTACACCTTC; cdr3_aa: CASSSGTGLSRDGYTF
d_call: TRBD1; v_call: TRBV2; clone_size: few; j_call: TRBJ2-7; cdr3_nt: TGTGCCAGCAGGGGACAGGGCGTAGGAGAGCAGTACTTC; cdr3_aa: CASRGQGVGEQYF
d_call: .; v_call: TRBV11-2; clone_size: .; j_call: TRBJ2-5; cdr3_nt: TGTGCCAGCAGCTCAGGGATTAGGGAGACCCAGTACTTC; cdr3_aa: CASSSGIRETQYF
d_call: .; v_call: TRBV19; clone_size: .; j_call: TRBJ2-1; cdr3_nt: TGTGCCAGTAGTATACCCCACCGCGGGGGCGCCTACAATGAGCAGTTCTTC; cdr3_aa: CASSIPHRGGAYNEQFF
d_call: .; v_call: TRBV6-6; clone_size: .; j_call: TRBJ1-2; cdr3_nt: TGTGCCAGCAACTCGGGGACCAGGGGCGTGCCCGGCACCTTC; cdr3_aa: CASNSGTRGVPGTF
d_call: .; v_call: TRBV5-6; clone_size: .; j_call: TRBJ2-7; cdr3_nt: TGTGCCTCCTCCAGGGCCTACGAGCAGTACTTC; cdr3_aa: CASSRAYEQYF
d_call: .; v_call: TRBV7-8; clone_size: .; j_call: TRBJ2-3; cdr3_nt: TGTGCCAGCAGCTTAGTTGGGCGGGGGCTTTTCACAGATACGCAGTATTTT; cdr3_aa: CASSLVGRGLFTDTQYF
d_call: TRBD1; v_call: TRBV5-4; clone_size: few; j_call: TRBJ2-7; cdr3_nt: TGTGCCAGCAGCTTGGTGGGGACAGGGTCCTACGAGCAGTACTTC; cdr3_aa: CASSLVGTGSYEQYF
d_call: TRBD1; v_call: TRBV4-2; clone_size: few; j_call: TRBJ2-1; cdr3_nt: TGTGCCAGCAGCCAAGCCATCGGGACAGGGGGCCTTGAGCAGTTCTTC; cdr3_aa: CASSQAIGTGGLEQFF
d_call: .; v_call: TRBV29-1; clone_size: many; j_call: TRBJ1-1; cdr3_nt: TGCAGCGGAGGCATGAACACTGAAGCTTTCTTT; cdr3_aa: CSGGMNTEAFF
d_call: TRBD1; v_call: TRBV7-2; clone_size: few; j_call: TRBJ1-5; cdr3_nt: TGTGCCAGCAGCTTATCCGGGACAGGGGATCAGCCCCAGCATTTT; cdr3_aa: CASSLSGTGDQPQHF
d_call: .; v_call: TRBV11-2; clone_size: .; j_call: TRBJ2-7; cdr3_nt: TGTGCCAGCAGCTCACAGAGGGGACACTACGAGCAGTACTTC; cdr3_aa: CASSSQRGHYEQYF
d_call: TRBD2; v_call: TRBV28; clone_size: few; j_call: TRBJ2-1; cdr3_nt: TGTGCCAGCAGTTCTAGCGGCTCCCTAGGAGAGCAGTTCTTC; cdr3_aa: CASSSSGSLGEQFF
d_call: TRBD1; v_call: TRBV6-6; clone_size: .; j_call: TRBJ2-7; cdr3_nt: TGTGCCAGCAGCGACAGGGACGAGCAGTACTTC; cdr3_aa: CASSDRDEQYF
d_call: TRBD1; v_call: TRBV6-6; clone_size: many; j_call: TRBJ2-2; cdr3_nt: TGTGCCAGCAGTTACCAGGGGGCGAGTACCGGGGAGCTGTTTTTT; cdr3_aa: CASSYQGASTGELFF